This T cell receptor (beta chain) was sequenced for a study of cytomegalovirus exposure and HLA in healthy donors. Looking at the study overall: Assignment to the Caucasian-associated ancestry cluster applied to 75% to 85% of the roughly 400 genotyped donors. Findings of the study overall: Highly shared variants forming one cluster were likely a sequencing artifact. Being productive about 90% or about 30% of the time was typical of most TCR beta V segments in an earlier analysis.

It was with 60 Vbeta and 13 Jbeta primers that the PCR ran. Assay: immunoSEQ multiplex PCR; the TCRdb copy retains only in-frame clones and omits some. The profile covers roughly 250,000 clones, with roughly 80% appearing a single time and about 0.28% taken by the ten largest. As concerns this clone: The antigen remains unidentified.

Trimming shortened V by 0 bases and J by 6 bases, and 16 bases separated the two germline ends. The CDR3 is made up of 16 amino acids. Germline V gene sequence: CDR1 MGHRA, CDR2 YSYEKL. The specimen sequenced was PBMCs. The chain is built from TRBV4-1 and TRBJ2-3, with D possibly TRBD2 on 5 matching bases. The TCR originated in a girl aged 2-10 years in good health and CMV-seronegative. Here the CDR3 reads CASSQDGGLARDTQYF. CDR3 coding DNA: TGCGCCAGCAGCCAAGATGGTGGCCTAGCTCGTGATACGCAGTATTTT.